This T cell receptor (beta chain) was sequenced in a study of blood T cell repertoires in COVID-19. On the study more broadly: Specimens from acute and convalescent COVID-19 originated in the United States, Italy and Spain. PBMCs, B-cell-depleted T cells, or T cells provided the cDNA or gDNA that made up the material.

Original analysis: Reference gene primers were amplified, and this amplification served to estimate nucleated cell counts. Repertoires were generated with immunoSEQ multiplex PCR, while TCRdb's copy carries only in-frame clones and drops some. D and trimming come from the DNA, and the V and J calls and clone size come from that table. Among around 230,000 clones listed, roughly nine tenths were seen once. The CDR3 extends over 13 amino acids. Germline-derived CDR1 and CDR2 are ENHRY and SYGVKD. V trimming: 11 bases; J trimming: 6 bases; junction bases outside the gene matches: 11. The V call is TRBV10-3, the J call TRBJ2-3; TRBD1 matches at 7 bases. Sequencing was carried out using PBMCs or T cells enriched from blood (not recorded which). This sequence was found in a woman in her twenties or thirties with acute COVID-19. The CDR3 loop reads CAARQGSSDTQYF. CDR3 coding DNA: TGTGCCGCCCGACAGGGATCGTCGGATACGCAGTATTTT.